This is a list of T cell receptor beta chains from one sample in a study of T-cell memory formation after mild COVID-19. TCRdb reprocessed the 5' RACE reads via MiXCR and lists one record per CDR3 protein. In the table there are 580,000 or so distinct CDR3 sequences, 17% of which are singletons. The specimen was PBMCs or a T cell subset sorted from them (not recorded which). The receptors shown here come from an adult woman who had mild COVID-19 (a few samples of this study predate the infection). Cell type and time point are not known. CDR3s leave out the opening cysteine and the closing phenylalanine or tryptophan. The order of the fields is clone size, V gene, CDR3 protein. Clone size is not always given. Where it is, it says once, few, many or a class for expanded clones.

clone size: NA
V gene: TRBV7-3
CDR3 protein: ASSLFPGGNNEQF

clone size: NA
V gene: TRBV19
CDR3 protein: ASSIGTGTVPDTQY

clone size: NA
V gene: TRBV19
CDR3 protein: ASSIMQGHSPLH

clone size: NA
V gene: TRBV21-1
CDR3 protein: ASISPWETQY

clone size: NA
V gene: TRBV20-1
CDR3 protein: SANEQAF

clone size: few
V gene: TRBV12-3/TRBV12-4
CDR3 protein: ASTQGTSSGNEQF

clone size: NA
V gene: TRBV6-5
CDR3 protein: ASSYSLGSYNEQF

clone size: NA
V gene: TRBV18
CDR3 protein: ASSPPGRNYGYT

clone size: many
V gene: TRBV14
CDR3 protein: ASSHPIILAGTQNNEQF

clone size: few
V gene: TRBV9
CDR3 protein: ASAPGSGSSYNEQF

clone size: few
V gene: TRBV20-1
CDR3 protein: SAYALGTGATDTQY

clone size: NA
V gene: TRBV7-2
CDR3 protein: ARDLQASTQY

clone size: NA
V gene: TRBV19
CDR3 protein: ASSMGSRETQY

clone size: NA
V gene: TRBV18
CDR3 protein: ASSPEGVAYEQY

clone size: NA
V gene: TRBV15
CDR3 protein: ATSPRVRPRGYQF

clone size: few
V gene: TRBV20-1
CDR3 protein: SARSGVNQPQH

clone size: NA
V gene: TRBV7-6
CDR3 protein: ASSLGGYQGTQY

clone size: many
V gene: TRBV5-6
CDR3 protein: ASSADNTNTEAF

clone size: few
V gene: TRBV4-1
CDR3 protein: ASSQVLGKTYEQY

clone size: few
V gene: TRBV4-2
CDR3 protein: ASSPGQGTQETQY

clone size: NA
V gene: TRBV3-1
CDR3 protein: ASSPAGLAGGPSTDTQY

clone size: NA
V gene: TRBV29-1
CDR3 protein: SGGADTQY

clone size: NA
V gene: TRBV30
CDR3 protein: AWRRYGSRNEQF

clone size: few
V gene: TRBV7-9
CDR3 protein: ASSLVRRQQETQY

clone size: NA
V gene: TRBV6-5
CDR3 protein: ASTVSTPTVNTEAF

clone size: NA
V gene: TRBV7-3
CDR3 protein: ASGQGLNTGELF

clone size: few
V gene: TRBV7-8
CDR3 protein: ASSLHQINFYGYT

clone size: few
V gene: TRBV9
CDR3 protein: ASSATGDDYEQY

clone size: many
V gene: TRBV6-6
CDR3 protein: ASSYPVTGGNTEAF

clone size: NA
V gene: TRBV7-9
CDR3 protein: ASSLGGFGGELF

clone size: few
V gene: TRBV18
CDR3 protein: ASSRLAGGQSYEQY

clone size: few
V gene: TRBV9
CDR3 protein: ASSAGDRGRGDTQY

clone size: NA
V gene: TRBV15
CDR3 protein: ATSRDSNSNTEAF

clone size: NA
V gene: TRBV5-1
CDR3 protein: ASRLEGGAGYNEQF

clone size: NA
V gene: TRBV7-2
CDR3 protein: ASSLRAGADTGELF

clone size: NA
V gene: TRBV5-1
CDR3 protein: ASSRRTGVFTGELF

clone size: NA
V gene: TRBV7-9
CDR3 protein: ASSSQTTSGRAYEQY

clone size: NA
V gene: TRBV3-1
CDR3 protein: ASSPLGGHEQY

clone size: NA
V gene: TRBV6-5
CDR3 protein: ASSRVLGQGYLGELF

clone size: many
V gene: TRBV4-1
CDR3 protein: ASSQEWAGSYEQY

clone size: many
V gene: TRBV6-1
CDR3 protein: ASRKQGAADTQY

clone size: few
V gene: TRBV29-1
CDR3 protein: SVEVTAPYEQY

clone size: few
V gene: TRBV27
CDR3 protein: ASSFLLGTETYEQY

clone size: NA
V gene: TRBV9
CDR3 protein: ASSVAPRNQETQY

clone size: NA
V gene: TRBV5-1
CDR3 protein: ASSPGTNGYQPQH

clone size: few
V gene: TRBV6-5
CDR3 protein: ASRARDQETQY

clone size: NA
V gene: TRBV12-3/TRBV12-4
CDR3 protein: ASSLWDTGELF

clone size: NA
V gene: TRBV7-8
CDR3 protein: ASSLGGVSGANVLT

clone size: many
V gene: TRBV7-9
CDR3 protein: ASSPRLAGEETQY

clone size: NA
V gene: TRBV20-1
CDR3 protein: SARAPGQLTYEQY

clone size: NA
V gene: TRBV2
CDR3 protein: ASHRVLSTGELF

clone size: once
V gene: TRBV7-3
CDR3 protein: ASSSQAYQGAGLAGANVLT